These 25 T cell receptor beta chains share one sample of origin, sequenced in a study of blood T cell repertoires in COVID-19. Clones were sequenced by immunoSEQ multiplex PCR, and TCRdb holds only the in-frame ones, with some missing. Of 250,000 to 300,000 clones in the sample, approximately 88% are singletons; the top ten hold around 9.6%. Sample: peripheral blood. The source of these receptors is a woman aged 70-85 years with COVID-19, enrolled during active disease.

This clone came up once. Other DNA sequences in this specimen translate into the identical CDR3. This sequence joins TRBV19 and TRBJ1-1, with D tentatively TRBD1 (5 bases). The V end was cut by 6 bases, the J end by 1 base, with 9 bases between. The CDR3 totals 13 residues. Germline V gene sequence: CDR1 LNHDA, CDR2 SQIVND (reference sequence). The CDR3 sequence is CASSSQGNTEAFF. DNA for the CDR3: TGTGCCAGTAGCTCCCAGGGGAACACTGAAGCTTTCTTT.

The chain uses TRBV18 and TRBJ1-2, with 7 bases fitting TRBD1. V dropped 4 bases and J dropped 7; count of bases not matched to a gene: 18. Germline CDR1 KGHSH, CDR2 LQKENI. The CDR3 is 17 amino acids. CDR3 sequence reads: CASSQDVGRQGEGGYTF. The CDR3 bases are TGTGCCAGCTCACAAGACGTAGGAAGACAGGGAGAAGGTGGCTACACCTTC.

This clone has a single count. V gene TRBV30 combines with J gene TRBJ2-2; D may be TRBD2 (5 bases). With 0 bases removed from V and 5 bases from J, the gap between germline ends came to 7 bases. The CDR3 totals 13 residues. From germline, CDR1 is GTSNPN and CDR2 SVGIG (reference sequence). CDR3 protein: CAWSVRTTGELFF. DNA of the CDR3: TGTGCCTGGAGTGTACGGACTACCGGGGAGCTGTTTTTT.

This clone was counted once. The chain carries TRBV6-5 and TRBJ2-7; TRBD2 agrees at 9 bases. CDR1 is MNHEY, CDR2 SVGAGI, per germline. The CDR3 is 14 residues long. V lost 6 bases to trimming and J lost 9 bases; unmatched junction nucleotides: 12. The DNA for the CDR3 is TGTGCCAGCAGGAAGGGGACTAGCCTCCGGACGCAGTACTTC. Protein: CASRKGTSLRTQYF.

The table lists this clone with a count of one. The J gene is TRBJ1-5, the V gene TRBV20-1; unclear D gene. The CDR3 has 14 amino acids. CDR1 DFQATT and CDR2 SNEGSKA come from the germline V gene (reference sequence). Trimming stripped 3 bases from V and 1 base from J, with 10 bases between. CDR3 sequence: CSASSGQSNQPQHF. The CDR3 bases are TGCAGTGCTAGTAGTGGGCAGAGCAATCAGCCCCAGCATTTT.

The rearrangement joins TRBV4-1 to TRBJ1-2; D might be TRBD1 (6 bases). The CDR3 spans 14 residues. Germline CDR1 is MGHRA and CDR2 is YSYEKL. V was trimmed by 0 bases and J by 7 bases, leaving 12 bases between them. The DNA for the CDR3 is TGCGCCAGCAGCCAAGATTCACAGGGACGTGGCTACACCTTC. Translating gives CASSQDSQGRGYTF.

This sequence joins TRBV7-2 and TRBJ2-4, with D maybe TRBD2 (7 bases). CDR1 SGHTA and CDR2 FQGNSA come from the germline V gene. This CDR3 comprises 13 residues. Trimming took 6 bases from V and 8 from J, leaving 14 bases between them. CDR3 nucleotide sequence: TGTGCCAGCAGTACGAGGGGGGGAGACATTCAGTACTTC. Its translation: CASSTRGGDIQYF.

The chain couples TRBV6-5 to TRBJ2-7; perhaps TRBD1 as D (5 bases). The CDR3 has 13 residues. Per germline, CDR1 MNHEY and CDR2 SVGAGI. Trimming took 7 bases from V and 3 from J, leaving 13 bases between them. The CDR3 DNA sequence: TGTGCCAGCACCACGGACAAGGGCTACGAGCAGTACTTC. Its translation: CASTTDKGYEQYF.

The rearrangement joins TRBV5-1 to TRBJ1-5, with D maybe TRBD1 (6 bases). V lost 0 bases to trimming and J lost 7 bases, with 14 bases between them. CDR3 length: 15 amino acids. Germline CDR1 SGHRS, CDR2 YFSETQ. CDR3 residues: CASSLGAGGLQPQHF. The CDR3 DNA is TGCGCCAGCAGCTTGGGGGCCGGGGGGCTGCAGCCCCAGCATTTT.

This sequence joins TRBV2 and TRBJ2-3; D possibly corresponds to TRBD1 (5 bases). The CDR3 runs 15 residues. Trimming cost V 0 bases and J 6 bases, with 13 bases left between them. The germline V gene has CDR1 SNHLY and CDR2 FYNNEI. The CDR3 nucleotides read TGTGCCAGCAGTGAAGCCAGGCAGAAGGGGGATACGCAGTATTTT. This encodes CASSEARQKGDTQYF.

This clone came up a few times. CDR3 loop: CASLLHGQGARGANVLTF. The DNA of the CDR3 is TGTGCCAGCCTCTTACATGGACAGGGGGCGCGAGGGGCCAACGTCCTGACTTTC. The chain employs TRBV5-8 and TRBJ2-6; 11 bases align to TRBD1. Losses at the gene ends were 7 bases for V and 4 bases for J; bases not matched to a gene: 13. CDR3 length: 18 amino acids. CDR1 is SGHTS, CDR2 YDEGEE, per germline.

The CDR3 region is CASSGRRSSYNEQFF. The CDR3 region has the DNA TGTGCCAGCAGCGGAAGGAGGAGCTCCTACAATGAGCAGTTCTTC. The chain uses TRBV6-2 or TRBV6-3 and TRBJ2-1; a possible D gene is TRBD2 (5 bases). CDR1 MNHEY and CDR2 SVGEGT come from the germline V gene. The V gene lost 6 bases and the J gene lost 0 bases, with 12 bases spanning the gap. The CDR3 has 15 residues.

In this sample, this clone turned up once. The chain has TRBV5-5 and TRBJ2-7, with 7 bases identical to TRBD2. The germline CDR1 and CDR2 sequences are SGHKS and YYEKEE (reference sequence). After removal of 6 bases from V and 2 bases from J, the junction contained 8 bases not matched to a gene. This CDR3 is built from 14 residues. CDR3 nucleotide sequence: TGTGCCAGCACCGCTAGCGGCTTTCCCTACGAGCAGTACTTC. This sequence encodes CASTASGFPYEQYF.

The chain uses TRBV29-1 and TRBJ2-1; D perhaps matches TRBD1 (6 bases). CDR1 and CDR2 (germline): SQVTM, ANQGSEA. V was pared by 0 bases and J by 6 bases, with 12 bases between. The CDR3 runs 14 residues. The CDR3 region is CSVEEVQGPNEQFF. In nucleotides, the CDR3 is TGCAGCGTTGAAGAAGTACAGGGACCCAATGAGCAGTTCTTC.

The chain couples TRBV5-1 to TRBJ2-3, with a possible D match to TRBD1 (6 bases). This CDR3 spans 14 amino acids. V was cut by 0 bases and J by 4 bases, with 9 bases left in between. CDR1 and CDR2 from the germline V gene are SGHRS and YFSETQ. Written as DNA, the CDR3 is TGCGCCAGCAGCTTGGATGGGACATCAGATACGCAGTATTTT. It specifies CASSLDGTSDTQYF.

This clone was detected only once. This chain uses TRBV5-6 with TRBJ1-2; TRBD1 matches at 7 bases. CDR1 is SGHDT and CDR2 is YYEEEE in the germline V gene. The CDR3 totals 14 residues. The trim removed 3 bases at V and 3 bases at J, leaving 5 bases unmatched. The DNA for the CDR3 is TGTGCCAGCAGCTCCCGGGACAGATACTATGGCTACACCTTC. Amino acid sequence: CASSSRDRYYGYTF.

This clone showed up just once. The rearrangement joins TRBV7-3 to TRBJ2-1; 8 bases agree with TRBD2. Germline-derived CDR1 and CDR2 are SGHTA and FQGTGA. The CDR3 has 15 residues. V lost 0 bases, J lost 8 bases, and 6 bases stayed unmatched. The CDR3: CASSLTGTSRDEQFF. For the CDR3, the DNA is TGTGCCAGCAGCTTAACCGGGACTAGTCGCGATGAGCAGTTCTTC.

The chain couples TRBV10-3 to TRBJ1-2; 10 bases match TRBD1. The CDR3 spans 18 residues. Germline trimming cut 2 bases from V and 3 bases from J; bases unmatched to any gene: 12. Germline V gene lookup returns CDR1 ENHRY and CDR2 SYGVKD. This CDR3 reads CAISETRQGANRDYGYTF. CDR3 bases: TGTGCCATCAGTGAGACCAGACAGGGGGCGAATAGGGACTATGGCTACACCTTC.

This clone was counted a single time. The chain carries TRBV28 and TRBJ1-1; 8 bases are a match to TRBD1. The CDR3 runs 15 residues. Germline CDR1 MDHEN, CDR2 SYDVKM. V shed 6 bases, J shed 4 bases, and the junction held 10 bases outside the gene matches. In DNA form, the CDR3 reads TGTGCCAGCAGAATACGGGACAGGCACACCACTGAAGCTTTCTTT. It specifies CASRIRDRHTTEAFF.

CDR3 sequence reads: CSAQDRDWAFF. For the CDR3, the DNA is TGCAGTGCACAAGACAGGGATTGGGCTTTCTTT. The V and J genes are TRBV20-1 and TRBJ1-1; 7 bases are shared with TRBD1. Looked up from germline, CDR1 is DFQATT and CDR2 is SNEGSKA (reference sequence). CDR3 length: 11 amino acids. With V trimmed by 6 bases and J by 11 bases, 9 bases remained unmatched.

The genes are TRBV30 and TRBJ1-2, with a weak D call TRBD1 (6 bases). The CDR3 length is 13 residues. The V end was cut by 4 bases, the J end by 5 bases, with 14 bases between. CDR1 and CDR2 (germline): GTSNPN, SVGIG (reference sequence). CDR3 region: CAWKAGAFYGYTF. CDR3 DNA: TGTGCCTGGAAGGCAGGGGCCTTTTATGGCTACACCTTC.

The chain couples TRBV9 to TRBJ2-7; tentatively, D is TRBD1 (6 bases). Germline V CDR1 and CDR2: SGDLS, YYNGEE. Deletions cut 2 bases from V and 2 bases from J, with 17 bases between. The CDR3 sequence is 16 residues long. CDR3 nucleotides: TGTGCCAGCAGCGTTTCTAACAGGGCGGACACCTACGAGCAGTACTTC. It specifies CASSVSNRADTYEQYF.

As regards this clone: The junction differs from germline at one of its ends, possibly a read error. This sequence joins TRBV3-1 (or the pseudogene TRBV3-2) and TRBJ1-2; possibly TRBD1 for D (5 bases). This CDR3 spans 14 amino acids. Per the germline V gene, CDR1 is LGHDT and CDR2 is YNNKEL (reference sequence). The CDR3 DNA is TGTGCCAGCAGCAAAGATCCGGCAGGGCCGGGCTACACCTTC. Protein sequence: CASSKDPAGPGYTF.

V usage is TRBV5-1 and J usage is TRBJ2-1, with 8 bases aligning to TRBD2. Germline values: CDR1 SGHRS, CDR2 YFSETQ. V lost 3 bases and J lost 3; bases outside the gene matches: 8. The CDR3 runs to 16 residues. In DNA form, the CDR3 reads TGCGCCAGCAGCTCCGGGACTAGTTTGGTCTACAATGAGCAGTTCTTC. Protein sequence: CASSSGTSLVYNEQFF.

The gene calls are TRBV28 and TRBJ2-5; maybe TRBD1 (6 bases). V was clipped by 5 bases and J by 3 bases, with 7 bases between them. The CDR3 length is 12 residues. The germline V gene has CDR1 MDHEN and CDR2 SYDVKM. CDR3 nucleotides: TGTGCCAGCAGTAAGGGGGAAGAGACCCAGTACTTC. It yields the protein CASSKGEETQYF.